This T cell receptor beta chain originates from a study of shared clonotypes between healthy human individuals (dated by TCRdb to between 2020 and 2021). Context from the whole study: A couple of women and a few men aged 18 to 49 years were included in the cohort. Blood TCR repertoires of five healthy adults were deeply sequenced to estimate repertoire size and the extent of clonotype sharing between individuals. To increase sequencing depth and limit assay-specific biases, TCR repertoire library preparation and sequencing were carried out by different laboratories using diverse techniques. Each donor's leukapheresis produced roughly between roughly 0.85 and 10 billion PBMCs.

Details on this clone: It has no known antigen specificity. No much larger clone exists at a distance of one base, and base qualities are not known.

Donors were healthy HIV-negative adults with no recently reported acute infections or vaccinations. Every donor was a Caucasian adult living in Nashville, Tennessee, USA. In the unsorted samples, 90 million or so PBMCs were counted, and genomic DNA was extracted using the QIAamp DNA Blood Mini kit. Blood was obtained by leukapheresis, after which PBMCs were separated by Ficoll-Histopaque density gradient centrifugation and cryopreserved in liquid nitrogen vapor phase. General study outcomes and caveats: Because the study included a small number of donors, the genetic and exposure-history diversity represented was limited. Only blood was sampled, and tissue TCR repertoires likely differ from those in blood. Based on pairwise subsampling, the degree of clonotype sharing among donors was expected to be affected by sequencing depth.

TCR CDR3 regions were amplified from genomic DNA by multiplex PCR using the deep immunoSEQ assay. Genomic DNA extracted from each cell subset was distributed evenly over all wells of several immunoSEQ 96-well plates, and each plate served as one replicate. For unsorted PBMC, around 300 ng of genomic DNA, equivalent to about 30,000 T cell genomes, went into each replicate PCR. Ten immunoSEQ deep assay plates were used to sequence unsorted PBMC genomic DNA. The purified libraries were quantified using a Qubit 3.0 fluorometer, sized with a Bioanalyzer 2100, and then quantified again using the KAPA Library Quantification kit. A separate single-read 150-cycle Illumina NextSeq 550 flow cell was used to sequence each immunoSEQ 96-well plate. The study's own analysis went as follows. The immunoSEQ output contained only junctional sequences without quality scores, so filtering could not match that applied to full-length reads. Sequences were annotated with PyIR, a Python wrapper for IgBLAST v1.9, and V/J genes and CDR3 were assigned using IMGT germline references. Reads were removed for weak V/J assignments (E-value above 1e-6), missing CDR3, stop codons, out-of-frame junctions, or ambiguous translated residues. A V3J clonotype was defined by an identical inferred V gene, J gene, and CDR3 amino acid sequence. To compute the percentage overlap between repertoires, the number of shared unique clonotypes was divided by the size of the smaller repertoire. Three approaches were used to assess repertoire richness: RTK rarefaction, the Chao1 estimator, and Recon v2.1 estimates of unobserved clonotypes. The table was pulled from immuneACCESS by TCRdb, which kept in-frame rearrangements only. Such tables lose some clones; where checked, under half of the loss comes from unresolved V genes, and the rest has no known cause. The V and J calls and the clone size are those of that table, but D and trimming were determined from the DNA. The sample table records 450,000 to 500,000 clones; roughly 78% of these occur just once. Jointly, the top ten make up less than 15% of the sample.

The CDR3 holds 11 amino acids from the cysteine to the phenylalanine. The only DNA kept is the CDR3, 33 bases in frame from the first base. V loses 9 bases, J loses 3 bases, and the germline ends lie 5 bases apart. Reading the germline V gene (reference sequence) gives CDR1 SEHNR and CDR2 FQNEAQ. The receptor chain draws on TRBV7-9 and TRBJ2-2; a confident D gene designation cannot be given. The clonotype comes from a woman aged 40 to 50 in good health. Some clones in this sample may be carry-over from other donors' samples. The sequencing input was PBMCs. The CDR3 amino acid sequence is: CAREYTGELFF. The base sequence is TGTGCCAGGGAGTACACCGGGGAGCTGTTTTTT.